These 25 T cell receptor beta chains came from one sample sequenced in a study of blood T cell repertoires in COVID-19. Data came from immunoSEQ multiplex PCR; TCRdb stores just in-frame clones and leaves some out. The sample includes 120,000 to 150,000 clones, 84% of them seen just once. The specimen sequenced was peripheral blood. Every receptor here comes from a human donor in a cohort sampled during active COVID-19.

The chain combines TRBV5-6 with TRBJ1-2, with D tentatively TRBD1 (5 bases). CDR1 and CDR2 (germline): SGHDT, YYEEEE. V gave up 4 bases and J gave up 0 bases, with 13 bases separating them. The CDR3 is 15 amino acids. The CDR3 reads CASSRGASSNYGYTF. In DNA, the CDR3 is TGTGCCAGCAGCAGGGGCGCCAGCTCTAACTATGGCTACACCTTC.

There are a few counts of this clone. The chain combines TRBV2 with TRBJ1-6; unclear D gene. The germline V gene has CDR1 SNHLY and CDR2 FYNNEI. This CDR3 is built from 12 residues. Trimming took 6 bases from V and 12 from J, leaving 12 bases between them. The CDR3 DNA reads as TGTGCCAGCAGGACGCCGACACAACCCCTCCACTTT. This translates into CASRTPTQPLHF. Full variable domain (rest looked up from reference TRBV2 and TRBJ1-6): EPEVTQTPSHQVTQMGQEVILRCVPISNHLYFYWYRQILGQKVEFLVSFYNNEISEKSEIFDDQFSVERPDGSNFTLKIRSTKLEDSAMYFCASRTPTQPLHFGNGTRLTVT.

The chain couples TRBV12-3 or TRBV12-4 to TRBJ2-1; 8 bases are shared with TRBD2. After removal of 5 bases from V and 6 bases from J, the junction contained 3 bases not matched to a gene. This CDR3 comprises 13 residues. CDR3 DNA: TGTGCCAGCAGTACCGGGACTAGCAATGAGCAGTTCTTC. Translating it yields CASSTGTSNEQFF.

The chain combines TRBV18 with TRBJ2-4, with 7 nucleotides matching TRBD2. Germline V gene sequence: CDR1 KGHSH, CDR2 LQKENI. V dropped 2 bases and J dropped 10; count of bases not matched to a gene: 5. The CDR3 runs 13 residues. CDR3 nucleotide sequence: TGTGCCAGCTCACCAAGACTAGCAGAAATTCAGTACTTC. This translates into CASSPRLAEIQYF.

CDR3 sequence reads: CATSDPGQGTTDTQYF. CDR3 coding DNA: TGTGCCACCAGTGACCCCGGACAGGGGACAACAGATACGCAGTATTTT. This chain links TRBV24-1 with TRBJ2-3; TRBD1 agrees at 9 bases. The germline V gene encodes CDR1 KGHDR and CDR2 SFDVKD. The CDR3 is 16 amino acids. V lost 4 bases to trimming and J lost 3 bases; unmatched junction nucleotides: 7.

This clone has a single count. The chain links TRBV5-1 to TRBJ2-2; D is possibly TRBD1 (6 bases). V lost 0 bases to trimming and J lost 0 bases, with 6 bases between them. Germline values: CDR1 SGHRS, CDR2 YFSETQ. The CDR3 contains 15 residues. Here the CDR3 reads CASSLGTANTGELFF. CDR3 DNA sequence: TGCGCCAGCAGCTTGGGGACAGCGAACACCGGGGAGCTGTTTTTT.

This chain connects TRBV2 to TRBJ2-3; a weak D match, TRBD2 (6 bases). Germline CDR1 reads SNHLY; CDR2 reads FYNNEI. The CDR3 spans 12 residues. Trimming pared 8 bases from V and 4 bases from J, leaving 10 bases between. The CDR3 DNA is TGTGCCAGCCGGGACTCCTCAGATACGCAGTATTTT. This sequence encodes CASRDSSDTQYF. Combining the CDR3 with reference TRBV2 and TRBJ2-3 gives the whole variable domain EPEVTQTPSHQVTQMGQEVILRCVPISNHLYFYWYRQILGQKVEFLVSFYNNEISEKSEIFDDQFSVERPDGSNFTLKIRSTKLEDSAMYFCASRDSSDTQYFGPGTRLTVL.

This chain joins TRBV5-6 and TRBJ2-7; 12 bases match TRBD1. CDR3 size: 14 residues. V lost 4 bases, J lost 6 bases, and 5 bases stayed unmatched. Germline V gene sequence: CDR1 SGHDT, CDR2 YYEEEE. CDR3 bases: TGTGCCAGCAGCGGGACAGGGGGCGCAGCCGAGCAGTACGTC. The encoded protein is CASSGTGGAAEQYV.

V usage is TRBV6-2 or TRBV6-3 and J usage is TRBJ2-3; TRBD2 matches 12 bases. Losses at the gene ends were 2 bases for V and 5 bases for J; bases not matched to a gene: 8. Germline lookup yields CDR1 MNHEY and CDR2 SVGEGT. The length of the CDR3 is 17 residues. CDR3 in DNA: TGTGCCAGCAGTTACGGTCTAGCGGGAGGGCCGGGAGATACGCAGTATTTT. This sequence encodes CASSYGLAGGPGDTQYF.

V usage is TRBV6-1 and J usage is TRBJ2-1; 11 positions match TRBD2. V shed 4 bases, J shed 8 bases, and the junction held 13 bases outside the gene matches. Germline V gene sequence: CDR1 MNHNS, CDR2 SASEGT. CDR3 length: 17 amino acids. CDR3 nucleotide sequence: TGTGCCAGCAGTGTGAGCTTTAGCGGGGGGGCCATCCATGAGCAGTTCTTC. Translated, it gives CASSVSFSGGAIHEQFF.

The V call is TRBV18, the J call TRBJ2-5; TRBD2 is a possible D gene (5 bases). V shed 4 bases and J shed 1 base, with 16 bases lying between them. Germline V CDR1 and CDR2: KGHSH, LQKENI. The CDR3 runs to 16 residues. The CDR3 nucleotides are TGTGCCAGCTCACGGACTGAATCTGGCACCCAAGAGACCCAGTACTTC. It specifies CASSRTESGTQETQYF.

The rearrangement uses TRBV7-2 and TRBJ1-5, with D unclear. V lost 4 bases, J lost 2 bases, and 15 bases lay in between. Germline CDR1 reads SGHTA; CDR2 reads FQGNSA. The CDR3 covers 16 residues. CDR3 DNA: TGTGCCAGCAGCTCCTCGCTACAGTCTGGCAATCAGCCCCAGCATTTT. Encoded protein: CASSSSLQSGNQPQHF.

V is TRBV3-1 (or the pseudogene TRBV3-2) and J is TRBJ1-2; 7 bases match TRBD1. With V trimmed by 4 bases and J by 8 bases, 10 bases remained unmatched. The CDR3 runs to 14 residues. Germline lookup yields CDR1 LGHDT and CDR2 YNNKEL (reference sequence). The CDR3 bases are TGTGCCAGCAGCCCCACCGACAGGGCTGGAGGCTACACCTTC. It codes for CASSPTDRAGGYTF.

This sequence joins TRBV9 and TRBJ1-4; D not resolved. This CDR3 has 16 amino acids. CDR1 and CDR2 (germline): SGDLS, YYNGEE. V gave up 3 bases and J gave up 3 bases, with 15 bases separating them. CDR3 sequence: CASSDGIHGANEKLFF. The CDR3 DNA sequence: TGTGCCAGCAGCGACGGGATCCACGGGGCTAATGAAAAACTGTTTTTT.

The rearrangement links TRBV2 to TRBJ1-2; 12 bases match TRBD1. This CDR3 contains 17 residues. V dropped 7 bases and J dropped 2; count of bases not matched to a gene: 11. From germline, CDR1 is SNHLY and CDR2 FYNNEI. CDR3 amino acids: CASNLPGQGAENYGYTF. The DNA for the CDR3 is TGTGCCAGCAACCTACCGGGACAGGGGGCAGAAAACTATGGCTACACCTTC.

The chain has TRBV2 and TRBJ1-5; TRBD1 matches at 9 bases. Germline V CDR1 and CDR2: SNHLY, FYNNEI. This CDR3 has 15 amino acids. V lost 9 bases to trimming and J lost 2 bases; unmatched junction nucleotides: 8. In DNA form, the CDR3 reads TGTGCCAGTAAACAGGGGGCGCGGGGCAATCAGCCCCAGCATTTT. Protein: CASKQGARGNQPQHF. The variable domain in full, completed from reference TRBV2 and TRBJ1-5, reads EPEVTQTPSHQVTQMGQEVILRCVPISNHLYFYWYRQILGQKVEFLVSFYNNEISEKSEIFDDQFSVERPDGSNFTLKIRSTKLEDSAMYFCASKQGARGNQPQHFGDGTRLSIL.

The chain couples TRBV27 to TRBJ1-2, with TRBD1 matching over 7 bases. From germline, CDR1 is MNHEY and CDR2 SMNVEV (reference sequence). The CDR3 totals 15 residues. J was trimmed by 3 bases and V by 5 bases; bases with no gene match: 9. The CDR3 coding sequence is TGTGCCAGCAGTCCAACAGGGGTGGAGTACTATGGCTACACCTTC. It yields the protein CASSPTGVEYYGYTF.

This chain connects TRBV29-1 to TRBJ2-3, with D uncertain. Deletions cut 4 bases from V and 4 bases from J, with 9 bases between. CDR1 and CDR2 (germline): SQVTM, ANQGSEA. The CDR3 is 12 residues long. CDR3 bases: TGCAGCGTTGTTCTGGGCGCAGATACGCAGTATTTT. Residues: CSVVLGADTQYF.

To note about this clone: An end of the junction differs from the germline gene, which may be a read error. The chain employs TRBV29-1 and TRBJ2-3; TRBD2 agrees at 8 bases. Looked up from germline, CDR1 is SQVTM and CDR2 is ANQGSEA. This CDR3 has 14 residues. The CDR3 nucleotides are TGCAGCGTGGTTGATCTAGCGGGTATAGGTACCCGTCGTTTT. Its translation is CSVVDLAGIGTRRF.

The chain uses TRBV2 and TRBJ2-3; weak D call: TRBD2 (6 bases). CDR1 is SNHLY and CDR2 is FYNNEI in the germline V gene. Trimming pared 6 bases from V and 3 bases from J, leaving 16 bases between. CDR3 length: 15 amino acids. The chain's CDR3 is CASRAGPRGTDTQYF. DNA of the CDR3: TGTGCCAGCAGGGCGGGACCCCGAGGGACAGATACGCAGTATTTT.

The chain couples TRBV4-2 to TRBJ1-1; 8 positions match TRBD1. The ends lost 1 base at V and 3 bases at J; junction bases unmatched: 4. CDR1 and CDR2 from the germline V gene are LGHNA and YNFKEQ. The length of the CDR3 is 15 residues. CDR3 nucleotide sequence: TGTGCCAGCAGCCAAGGTGAGACAGGGGACACTGAAGCTTTCTTT. Translated, it gives CASSQGETGDTEAFF.

The chain combines TRBV4-1 with TRBJ1-1, with D possibly TRBD1 on 5 matching bases. This CDR3 region has 16 residues. Trimming stripped 1 base from V and 6 bases from J, with 18 bases between. Germline CDR1 and CDR2: MGHRA and YSYEKL. The CDR3 DNA reads as TGCGCCAGCAGCCAAGGGGGGACTCAGGGTTGGGCTGAAGCTTTCTTT. Protein sequence: CASSQGGTQGWAEAFF.

This clone is medium-sized by share. The chain has TRBV7-3 and TRBJ2-1, with 9 nucleotides matching TRBD1. CDR1 and CDR2 from the germline V gene are SGHTA and FQGTGA. With 5 bases clipped from V and 7 bases from J, the junction kept 9 bases outside the gene matches. The CDR3 runs to 15 residues. The CDR3 DNA reads as TGTGCCAGCAGCATGGGACAGGGTACGATGAATGAGCAGTTCTTC. It is translated as CASSMGQGTMNEQFF.

The chain is built from TRBV30 and TRBJ2-5; 7 nucleotides agree with TRBD1. CDR1 is GTSNPN and CDR2 is SVGIG in the germline V gene (reference sequence). J lost 2 bases, V lost 3 bases, and 6 bases had no gene match. This CDR3 spans 14 amino acids. CDR3 coding DNA: TGTGCCTGGAGAATACCGGGACAGCAAGAGACCCAGTACTTC. Translation: CAWRIPGQQETQYF.

The rearrangement uses TRBV4-1 and TRBJ2-7, with 10 bases aligning to TRBD1. This CDR3 has 14 amino acids. The J segment lost 2 bases and the V segment lost 5 bases, leaving 3 bases of the junction unmatched. The V gene's germline CDR1 is MGHRA and CDR2 YSYEKL. This CDR3 reads CASSFGTGAYEQYV. The DNA for the CDR3 is TGCGCCAGCAGCTTCGGGACAGGGGCCTACGAGCAGTACGTC.